This TCR beta chain was profiled in a study of blood T cell repertoires in COVID-19. Study-level information: Acute and convalescent COVID-19 specimens originated in the United States, Italy and Spain.

Germline V gene lookup returns CDR1 MDHEN and CDR2 SYDVKM. The CDR3 is 16 amino acids. V lost 1 base and J 10 bases, leaving 17 bases between the germline ends. Profiling relied on immunoSEQ multiplex PCR, and the TCRdb table lists in-frame clones only, not all of them. The data show approximately 97,000 clones, 81% seen once. This clone has a handful of counts. The chain has TRBV28 and TRBJ1-6; D gene unclear. The source is a man aged 55-75 years with acute or convalescent COVID-19. The specimen sequenced was peripheral blood. The CDR3: CASSLLEAGLNSPLHF. The CDR3 nucleotides are TGTGCCAGCAGTTTATTAGAGGCCGGCCTTAACTCACCCCTCCACTTT.